This T cell receptor beta chain is drawn from a study of T-cell memory formation after mild COVID-19. Study-level information: TCR clusters largely stayed donor specific. Study-level findings and limits: Nothing showed for sure that second-wave clones peaking on day 37 were SARS-CoV-2 specific.

After removal of 5 bases from V and 5 bases from J, the junction contained 3 bases not matched to a gene. The CDR3 totals 14 residues. Germline V gene data show CDR1 as SEHNR and CDR2 as FQNEAQ (reference sequence). The 5'RACE method, run with constant-segment primers, produced TCR alpha and TCR beta cDNA libraries (carrying sample barcodes and UMIs). TCRdb called the 5' RACE reads again in MiXCR, with one record for every CDR3 protein. The sample records about 350,000 distinct CDR3 sequences, less than 25% being singletons. Concerning this clonotype: The antigen remains unidentified.

Input material: PBMCs or a T cell subset sorted from them (not recorded which). This clonotype originated in a man in his late teens or twenties who had mild COVID-19 (a few samples of this study predate the infection). Cell type and time point are not known. The chain employs TRBV7-9 and TRBJ1-6, with TRBD1 matching over 7 bases. The CDR3: CASSVGQHNSPLHF. The CDR3 DNA reads TGTGCCAGCAGCGTGGGACAGCATAATTCACCCCTCCACTTT.